These 22 T cell receptor beta chains came from one sample sequenced in a study of cytomegalovirus exposure and HLA in healthy donors. With 60 Vbeta and 13 Jbeta primers, the PCR was carried out. Repertoires were generated with immunoSEQ multiplex PCR, while TCRdb's copy carries only in-frame clones and drops some. The sample includes about 160,000 clones. The sequencing sample was made of PBMCs. The receptors here all came from a woman aged 55 to 70 in good health and CMV-seronegative.

This chain uses TRBV29-1 with TRBJ1-5, with D tentatively TRBD1 (6 bases). V lost 6 bases and J 3 bases, leaving 9 bases between the germline ends. Germline values: CDR1 SQVTM, CDR2 ANQGSEA. The length of the CDR3 is 12 residues. The CDR3 DNA sequence: TGCAGCGTGCGGACAGTCAATCAGCCCCAGCATTTT. Its translation is CSVRTVNQPQHF.

This chain uses TRBV5-6 with TRBJ2-3; the D gene is possibly TRBD1 (6 bases). CDR3 length: 14 amino acids. Germline V gives CDR1 SGHDT, CDR2 YYEEEE. Trimming removed 4 bases at V and 5 bases at J, with 14 bases between. This chain's CDR3 is CASSTPQGIDTQYF. As DNA, the CDR3 is TGTGCCAGCAGCACGCCTCAGGGGATAGATACGCAGTATTTT.

The chain carries TRBV5-4 and TRBJ2-2, with D unresolved. The CDR3 is 12 amino acids. Germline CDR1 SGHNT, CDR2 YYREEE (reference sequence). With 5 bases removed from V and 3 bases from J, the gap between germline ends came to 5 bases. Written as DNA, the CDR3 is TGTGCCAGCAGACAAGACACCGGGGAGCTGTTTTTT. Protein sequence: CASRQDTGELFF.

The genes are TRBV4-1 and TRBJ2-7, with 14 bases lining up with TRBD2. J gave up 5 bases and V 4 bases, and 10 bases lay outside the gene matches. The CDR3 extends over 17 amino acids. The V gene's germline CDR1 is MGHRA and CDR2 YSYEKL. The CDR3 here is CASSLPGLAGVLDEQYF. CDR3 nucleotide sequence: TGCGCCAGCAGCCTGCCGGGACTAGCGGGGGTCCTGGACGAGCAGTACTTC.

The gene calls are TRBV2 and TRBJ1-1; D is possibly TRBD1 (5 bases). V was clipped by 8 bases and J by 6 bases, with 10 bases between them. The CDR3 sequence is 11 residues long. CDR1 and CDR2 from the germline V gene are SNHLY and FYNNEI. CDR3 residues: CASAWTPEAFF. DNA of the CDR3: TGTGCCAGCGCCTGGACACCTGAAGCTTTCTTT.

The rearrangement uses TRBV9 and TRBJ1-6; TRBD1 aligns across 7 bases. The ends lost 3 bases at V and 9 bases at J; junction bases unmatched: 15. Looked up from germline, CDR1 is SGDLS and CDR2 is YYNGEE. The CDR3 is 17 amino acids. The CDR3 sequence is CASSALNRGSPGSPLHF. The CDR3 DNA follows: TGTGCCAGCAGCGCCTTAAACAGGGGCTCCCCGGGTTCACCCCTCCACTTT.

The chain couples TRBV19 to TRBJ2-5, with 10 positions matching TRBD1. Germline CDR1 is LNHDA and CDR2 is SQIVND (reference sequence). CDR3 length equals 15 residues. V shed 5 bases, J shed 2 bases, and the junction held 5 bases outside the gene matches. The CDR3 coding sequence is TGTGCCAGTAGTCTGGGGACAGGGGTACAAGAGACCCAGTACTTC. Encoded protein: CASSLGTGVQETQYF.

V gene TRBV6-5 combines with J gene TRBJ1-2; a possible D gene is TRBD1 (6 bases). This CDR3 region has 13 residues. In germline, CDR1 is MNHEY, CDR2 SVGAGI. V was clipped by 6 bases and J by 5 bases, with 13 bases between them. CDR3 amino acids: CASSRTVKYGYTF. DNA for the CDR3: TGTGCCAGCAGCCGGACAGTAAAATATGGCTACACCTTC.

This chain connects TRBV7-3 to TRBJ2-2; the D gene is possibly TRBD2 (6 bases). Trimming removed 0 bases at V and 5 bases at J, with 10 bases between. The CDR3 is 15 amino acids. Germline CDR1 reads SGHTA; CDR2 reads FQGTGA. The CDR3 DNA sequence: TGTGCCAGCAGCTTAACTGGAGGGCTGACCGGGGAGCTGTTTTTT. Amino acid sequence: CASSLTGGLTGELFF. Filled out from reference TRBV7-3 and TRBJ2-2, the complete variable domain reads GAGVSQTPSNKVTEKGKYVELRCDPISGHTALYWYRQSLGQGPEFLIYFQGTGAADDSGLPNDRFFAVRPEGSVSTLKIQRTERGDSAVYLCASSLTGGLTGELFFGEGSRLTVL.

This chain connects TRBV4-2 to TRBJ2-7; 8 bases fit TRBD2. Trimming cost V 6 bases and J 5 bases; bases outside gene matches: 12. Germline CDR1 LGHNA, CDR2 YNFKEQ. The CDR3 is 15 residues long. In nucleotides, the CDR3 is TGTGCCAGCAGGCGGCGATGGGGAGCGGGAGACGAGCAGTACTTC. It yields the protein CASRRRWGAGDEQYF.

The chain is built from TRBV19 and TRBJ2-1; D gene unclear. Per the germline V gene, CDR1 is LNHDA and CDR2 is SQIVND (reference sequence). V was cut by 1 base and J by 1 base, with 5 bases left in between. The CDR3 runs to 14 residues. The CDR3 loop reads CASSIGGSYNEQFF. The CDR3 DNA is TGTGCCAGTAGTATAGGAGGTTCCTACAATGAGCAGTTCTTC.

CDR3 in amino acids: CASSLSSEWDTQYF. The CDR3 nucleotides are TGTGCCAGCAGCTTAAGTAGCGAGTGGGATACGCAGTATTTT. The rearrangement uses TRBV7-2 and TRBJ2-3, with a weak D call TRBD2 (5 bases). With 2 bases removed from V and 6 bases from J, the gap between germline ends came to 12 bases. The CDR3 contains 14 residues. Germline CDR1 and CDR2: SGHTA and FQGNSA.

This chain joins TRBV10-3 and TRBJ2-7; 8 nucleotides match TRBD1. Per the germline V gene, CDR1 is ENHRY and CDR2 is SYGVKD. The V gene end was trimmed by 5 bases and the J gene end by 5 bases; junction bases not matched to a gene: 8. This CDR3 region has 14 residues. CDR3 nucleotide sequence: TGTGCCATCAGTAAGCCGGGACAGGAAGACGAGCAGTACTTC. This translates into CAISKPGQEDEQYF.

V is TRBV2 and J is TRBJ2-3; 7 nucleotides align to TRBD2. V was clipped by 11 bases and J by 3 bases; unmatched bases: 8. CDR1 SNHLY and CDR2 FYNNEI come from the germline V gene. The CDR3 sequence is 13 residues long. This CDR3 is CACGRELTDTQYF. CDR3 in DNA: TGTGCCTGCGGGCGGGAGCTGACAGATACGCAGTATTTT.

The rearrangement links TRBV5-4 to TRBJ2-5; 8 nucleotides line up with TRBD1. The J call is uncertain, as TRBJ2-7 better fits the DNA end. Looked up from germline, CDR1 is SGHNT and CDR2 is YYREEE (reference sequence). The CDR3 loop spans 16 amino acids. This chain's CDR3 is CASSLGYRQGTYEQYF. CDR3 nucleotides: TGTGCCAGCAGCTTGGGCTATAGACAGGGGACCTACGAGCAGTACTTC.

Turning to this clone: At one boundary the junction diverges from the germline segment, which might be a read error. This sequence joins TRBV4-1 and TRBJ2-7; possibly TRBD2 for D (5 bases). CDR1 MGHRA and CDR2 YSYEKL come from the germline V gene. This CDR3 is 15 amino acids long. The DNA for the CDR3 is TGCGCCAGCAGCCAAGATGTATTGGTCGGGATTCCTTTCACGTTC. It yields the protein CASSQDVLVGIPFTF.

The V call is TRBV4-1, the J call TRBJ1-3; the match to TRBD1 covers 7 bases. V dropped 4 bases and J dropped 0; count of bases not matched to a gene: 6. The CDR3 is 16 amino acids. Germline V gene sequence: CDR1 MGHRA, CDR2 YSYEKL. The CDR3 region is CASSLGQSRSGNTIYF. CDR3 nucleotide sequence: TGCGCCAGCAGCCTGGGACAGTCCCGCTCTGGAAACACCATATATTTT.

This sequence joins TRBV4-2 and TRBJ1-4; 7 nucleotides line up with TRBD1. Germline CDR1 is LGHNA and CDR2 is YNFKEQ. The J segment lost 5 bases and the V segment lost 5 bases, leaving 14 bases of the junction unmatched. The CDR3 length is 17 residues. The CDR3 DNA reads as TGTGCCAGCAGCGGCCGGGACAGCGTCAGCTTCAATGAAAAACTGTTTTTT. Its protein product is CASSGRDSVSFNEKLFF.

V gene TRBV10-1 combines with J gene TRBJ1-1; 7 bases fit TRBD1. V was clipped by 6 bases and J by 1 base; unmatched bases: 5. The CDR3 spans 14 residues. Germline loops: CDR1 WNHNN, CDR2 SYGVQD (reference sequence). This CDR3 reads CASRQDRANTEAFF. For the CDR3, the DNA is TGCGCCAGCAGACAAGACAGGGCGAACACTGAAGCTTTCTTT.

The J gene is TRBJ2-7, the V gene TRBV28; unclear D gene. V lost 4 bases and J 0 bases, leaving 4 bases between the germline ends. The CDR3 contains 12 residues. CDR1 MDHEN and CDR2 SYDVKM come from the germline V gene. In DNA form, the CDR3 reads TGTGCCAGCAGTTCCCGCTCCTACGAGCAGTACTTC. This sequence encodes CASSSRSYEQYF. Full variable domain (remainder filled in from reference TRBV28 and TRBJ2-7): DVKVTQSSRYLVKRTGEKVFLECVQDMDHENMFWYRQDPGLGLRLIYFSYDVKMKEKGDIPEGYSVSREKKERFSLILESASTNQTSMYLCASSSRSYEQYFGPGTRLTVT.

The chain has TRBV9 and TRBJ2-5; D may be TRBD2 (7 bases). The CDR3 is 15 residues long. CDR1 is SGDLS, CDR2 YYNGEE, per germline. Deletions cut 2 bases from V and 5 bases from J, with 16 bases between. For the CDR3, the DNA is TGTGCCAGCAGCGTTGGGGGGGGACACGGGGAGACCCAGTACTTC. The encoded protein is CASSVGGGHGETQYF.

The chain is built from TRBV6-5 and TRBJ2-2; TRBD2 matches at 8 bases. V lost 1 base, J lost 5 bases, and 6 bases stayed unmatched. Germline V lookup: CDR1 MNHEY, CDR2 SVGAGI. The CDR3 spans 16 residues. CDR3 bases: TGTGCCAGCAGTTACTTGGGCGGGGGGTTGACCGGGGAGCTGTTTTTT. Its translation: CASSYLGGGLTGELFF.